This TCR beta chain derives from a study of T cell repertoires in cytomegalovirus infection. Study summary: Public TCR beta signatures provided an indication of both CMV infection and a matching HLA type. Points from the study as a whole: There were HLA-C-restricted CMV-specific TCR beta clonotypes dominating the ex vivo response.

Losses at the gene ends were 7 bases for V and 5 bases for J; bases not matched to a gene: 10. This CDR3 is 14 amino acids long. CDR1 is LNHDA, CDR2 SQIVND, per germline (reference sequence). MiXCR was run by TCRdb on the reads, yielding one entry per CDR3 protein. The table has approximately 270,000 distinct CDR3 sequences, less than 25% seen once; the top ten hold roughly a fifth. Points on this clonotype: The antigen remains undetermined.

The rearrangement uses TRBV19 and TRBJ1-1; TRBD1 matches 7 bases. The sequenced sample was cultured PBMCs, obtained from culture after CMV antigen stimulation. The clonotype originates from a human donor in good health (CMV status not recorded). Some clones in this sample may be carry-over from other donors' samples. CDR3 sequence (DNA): TGTGCCAGTACTCAACAGGGGCTCGGTACTGAAGCTTTCTTT. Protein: CASTQQGLGTEAFF.